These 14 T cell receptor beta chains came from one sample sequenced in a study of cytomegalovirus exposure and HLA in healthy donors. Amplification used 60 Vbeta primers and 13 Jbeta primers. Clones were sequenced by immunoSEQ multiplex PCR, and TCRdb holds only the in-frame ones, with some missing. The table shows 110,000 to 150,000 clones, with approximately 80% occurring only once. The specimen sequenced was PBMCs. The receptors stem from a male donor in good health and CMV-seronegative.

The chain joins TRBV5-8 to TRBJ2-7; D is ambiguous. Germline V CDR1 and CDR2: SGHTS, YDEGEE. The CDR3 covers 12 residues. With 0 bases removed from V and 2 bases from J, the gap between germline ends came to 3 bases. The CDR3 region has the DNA TGTGCCAGCAGCTTGGACACCTACGAGCAGTACTTC. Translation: CASSLDTYEQYF.

This chain's CDR3 is CASSGGTTETQYF. The CDR3 DNA follows: TGTGCCAGCAGCGGCGGGACCACTGAGACCCAGTACTTC. The rearrangement joins TRBV5-4 to TRBJ2-5; a possible D gene is TRBD2 (6 bases). This CDR3 is 13 amino acids long. The germline gives CDR1 SGHNT, CDR2 YYREEE (reference sequence). The germline V and J ends were trimmed by 4 bases and 5 bases, with 12 bases remaining between them. Supplemented by reference TRBV5-4 and TRBJ2-5, the full variable domain reads ETGVTQSPTHLIKTRGQQVTLRCSSQSGHNTVSWYQQALGQGPQFIFQYYREEENGRGNFPPRFSGLQFPNYSSELNVNALELDDSALYLCASSGGTTETQYFGPGTRLLVL.

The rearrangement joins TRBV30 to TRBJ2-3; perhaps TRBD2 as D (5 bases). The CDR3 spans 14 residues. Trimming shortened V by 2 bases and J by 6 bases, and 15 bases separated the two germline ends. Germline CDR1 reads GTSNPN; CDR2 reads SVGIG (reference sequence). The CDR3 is CAWSPSSPWDTQYF. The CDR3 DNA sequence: TGTGCCTGGAGTCCTTCTAGCCCCTGGGATACGCAGTATTTT.

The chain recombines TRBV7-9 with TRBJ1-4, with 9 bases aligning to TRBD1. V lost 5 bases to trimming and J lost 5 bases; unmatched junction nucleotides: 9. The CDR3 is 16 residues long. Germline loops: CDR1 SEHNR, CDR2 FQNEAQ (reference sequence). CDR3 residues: CASSLDRGTRNEKLFF. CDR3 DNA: TGTGCCAGCAGCCTCGACAGGGGGACCAGAAATGAAAAACTGTTTTTT.

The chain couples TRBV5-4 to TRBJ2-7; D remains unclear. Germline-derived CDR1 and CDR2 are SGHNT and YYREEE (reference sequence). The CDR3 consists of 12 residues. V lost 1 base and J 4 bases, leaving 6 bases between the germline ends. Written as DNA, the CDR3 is TGTGCCAGCAGCTTGAACGAGTACGAGCAGTACTTC. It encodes CASSLNEYEQYF.

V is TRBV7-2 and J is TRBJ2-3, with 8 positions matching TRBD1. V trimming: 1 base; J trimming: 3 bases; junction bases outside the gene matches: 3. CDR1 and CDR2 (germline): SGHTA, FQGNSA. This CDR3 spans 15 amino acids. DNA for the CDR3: TGTGCCAGCAGCTTAGGGACAGGGCGGACAGATACGCAGTATTTT. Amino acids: CASSLGTGRTDTQYF.

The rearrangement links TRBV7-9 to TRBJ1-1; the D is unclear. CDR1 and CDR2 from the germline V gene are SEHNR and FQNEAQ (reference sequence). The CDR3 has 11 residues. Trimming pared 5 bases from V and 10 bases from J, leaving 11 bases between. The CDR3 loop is CASSHEEGAFF. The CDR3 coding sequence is TGTGCCAGCAGCCACGAGGAGGGAGCTTTCTTT.

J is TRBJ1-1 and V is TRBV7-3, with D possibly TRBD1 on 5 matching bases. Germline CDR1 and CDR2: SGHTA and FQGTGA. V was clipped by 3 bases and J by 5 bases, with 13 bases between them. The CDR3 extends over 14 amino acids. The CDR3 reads CASSFKGPGTEAFF. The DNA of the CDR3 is TGTGCCAGCAGCTTCAAGGGGCCGGGTACTGAAGCTTTCTTT. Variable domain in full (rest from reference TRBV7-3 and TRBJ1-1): GAGVSQTPSNKVTEKGKYVELRCDPISGHTALYWYRQSLGQGPEFLIYFQGTGAADDSGLPNDRFFAVRPEGSVSTLKIQRTERGDSAVYLCASSFKGPGTEAFFGQGTRLTVV.

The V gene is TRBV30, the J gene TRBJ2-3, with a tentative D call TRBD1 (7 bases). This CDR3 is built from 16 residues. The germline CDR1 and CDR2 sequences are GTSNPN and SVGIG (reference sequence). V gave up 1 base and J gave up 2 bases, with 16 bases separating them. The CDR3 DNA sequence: TGTGCCTGGAGTGGAGGGGGCCTGGGACTCACAGATACGCAGTATTTT. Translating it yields CAWSGGGLGLTDTQYF. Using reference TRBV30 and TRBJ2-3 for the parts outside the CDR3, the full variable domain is SQTIHQWPATLVQPVGSPLSLECTVEGTSNPNLYWYRQAAGRGLQLLFYSVGIGQISSEVPQNLSASRPQDRQFILSSKKLLLSDSGFYLCAWSGGGLGLTDTQYFGPGTRLTVL.

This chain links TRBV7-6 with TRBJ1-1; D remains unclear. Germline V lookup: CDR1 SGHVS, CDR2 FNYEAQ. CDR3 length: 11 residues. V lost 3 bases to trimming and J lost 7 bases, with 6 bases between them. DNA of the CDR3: TGTGCCAGCAGCTTGGAGGGTGAAGCTTTCTTT. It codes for CASSLEGEAFF.

CDR3 DNA: TGCGCCAGCAGCTTGGGTTCGGTCACAGATACGCAGTATTTT. Protein product: CASSLGSVTDTQYF. V and J are TRBV5-1 and TRBJ2-3, with D uncertain. The length of the CDR3 is 14 residues. V was shortened by 0 bases and J by 2 bases, with 7 bases between the two germline ends. The germline gives CDR1 SGHRS, CDR2 YFSETQ.

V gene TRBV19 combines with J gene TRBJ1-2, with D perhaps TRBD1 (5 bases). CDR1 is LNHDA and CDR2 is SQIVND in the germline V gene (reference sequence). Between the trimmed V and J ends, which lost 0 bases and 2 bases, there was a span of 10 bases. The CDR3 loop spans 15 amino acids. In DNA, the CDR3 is TGTGCCAGTAGTATAGATCGGGGGACGAACTATGGCTACACCTTC. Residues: CASSIDRGTNYGYTF.

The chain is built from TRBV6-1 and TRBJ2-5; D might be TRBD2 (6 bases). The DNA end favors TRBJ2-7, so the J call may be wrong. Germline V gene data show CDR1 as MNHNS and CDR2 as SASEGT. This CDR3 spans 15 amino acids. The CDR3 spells CASNGDSGRAYEQYF. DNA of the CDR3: TGTGCCAGCAATGGGGACTCGGGCAGGGCCTACGAGCAGTACTTC.

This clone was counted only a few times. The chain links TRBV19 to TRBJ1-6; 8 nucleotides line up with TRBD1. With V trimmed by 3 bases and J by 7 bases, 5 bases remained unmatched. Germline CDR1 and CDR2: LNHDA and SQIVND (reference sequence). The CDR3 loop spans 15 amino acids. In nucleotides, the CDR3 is TGTGCCAGTAGTATGGACAGGGACAAAAATTCACCCCTCCACTTT. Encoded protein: CASSMDRDKNSPLHF.